These 17 T cell receptor beta chains share one sample of origin, sequenced in a study of shared clonotypes between healthy human individuals. Profiled with immunoSEQ multiplex PCR; TCRdb holds only in-frame clones, not every one. The sample contains 2,500,000 or so clones, roughly 90% of which appear only once. The sequenced sample was naive CD4+ T cells from PBMCs. The subset was: CD45RA+ positively selected. Receptors originate from a young man in good health. Some clones in this sample may be carry-over from other donors' samples.

Note on this clone: Within the sample, other DNA sequences also encode this same CDR3. The gene calls are TRBV7-7 and TRBJ2-5; the D is unclear. The germline CDR1 and CDR2 sequences are SSHAT and FNYEAQ (reference sequence). This CDR3 comprises 13 residues. V lost 5 bases and J 5 bases, leaving 12 bases between the germline ends. The DNA of the CDR3 is TGTGCCAGCAGCCTCGGACCCCAGGAGACCCAGTACTTC. Its protein product is CASSLGPQETQYF.

In nucleotides, the CDR3 is TGTGCCAGCATCCCGTTTTGGGGCGGGGAGCTGTTTTTT. Translated, it gives CASIPFWGGELFF. The chain is built from TRBV6-8 and TRBJ2-2, with D unclear. The ends were cut back, 7 bases at V and 7 bases at J, with 13 bases in the middle. The CDR3 totals 13 residues. CDR1 and CDR2 (germline): MNHGY, SAAAGT.

The chain carries TRBV2 and TRBJ2-5, with TRBD1 matching over 9 bases. The CDR3 extends over 14 amino acids. Unmatched junction bases numbered 6, after V lost 6 bases and J lost 4 bases. CDR1 is SNHLY, CDR2 FYNNEI, per germline. CDR3 residues: CASREDRGGETQYF. Written as DNA, the CDR3 is TGTGCCAGCAGAGAGGACAGGGGTGGAGAGACCCAGTACTTC. Drawing the rest from reference TRBV2 and TRBJ2-5, the complete variable domain is EPEVTQTPSHQVTQMGQEVILRCVPISNHLYFYWYRQILGQKVEFLVSFYNNEISEKSEIFDDQFSVERPDGSNFTLKIRSTKLEDSAMYFCASREDRGGETQYFGPGTRLLVL.

The V call is TRBV5-1, the J call TRBJ2-7, with 8 nucleotides matching TRBD1. The V gene's germline CDR1 is SGHRS and CDR2 YFSETQ. The CDR3 contains 13 residues. With V trimmed by 3 bases and J by 8 bases, 7 bases remained unmatched. CDR3: CASSWGTGTKQYF. CDR3 DNA: TGCGCCAGCAGCTGGGGGACAGGAACAAAGCAGTACTTC.

This rearrangement joins TRBV4-1 to TRBJ2-7; 10 bases agree with TRBD2. Germline trimming cut 4 bases from V and 1 base from J; bases unmatched to any gene: 7. This CDR3 has 16 amino acids. The germline V gene encodes CDR1 MGHRA and CDR2 YSYEKL. CDR3: CASSPGVSGRSYEQYF. The CDR3 bases are TGCGCCAGCAGCCCCGGGGTTAGCGGGAGGTCCTACGAGCAGTACTTC.

This clone was observed a single time. The chain links TRBV19 to TRBJ1-2; D is unclear. The CDR3 is made up of 14 amino acids. V lost 1 base, J lost 14 bases, and 20 bases lay in between. Germline assignment: CDR1 LNHDA and CDR2 SQIVND (reference sequence). CDR3 region: CASSIGQATSSLTF. The CDR3 DNA sequence: TGTGCCAGTAGTATAGGCCAGGCAACCTCCAGTTTGACCTTC.

This chain links TRBV5-1 with TRBJ2-3; 13 bases line up with TRBD2. Germline CDR1 and CDR2: SGHRS and YFSETQ. The CDR3 is 17 amino acids. V shed 4 bases, J shed 5 bases, and the junction held 10 bases outside the gene matches. The CDR3 region has the DNA TGCGCCAGCAGCCCGGCAGGACTAGCGGGAGCGATAGATACGCAGTATTTT. It is translated as CASSPAGLAGAIDTQYF.

This rearrangement joins TRBV10-3 to TRBJ2-7; D is possibly TRBD1 or TRBD2 (5 bases each). V dropped 6 bases and J dropped 3 bases, with 15 bases sitting between them. This CDR3 comprises 14 residues. Germline values: CDR1 ENHRY, CDR2 SYGVKD. The CDR3 bases are TGTGCCATCAGGCCGGGACCGGGGTTCTACGAGCAGTACTTC. Amino acids: CAIRPGPGFYEQYF.

The genes are TRBV4-1 and TRBJ1-1; a weak D match, TRBD1 (5 bases). Trimming took off 4 bases at V and 5 bases at J, with 17 bases between the two ends. This CDR3 is built from 15 residues. Per germline, CDR1 MGHRA and CDR2 YSYEKL. Here the CDR3 DNA reads TGCGCCAGCAGCCCACTGACAGTCGAATTGACTGAAGCTTTCTTT. It translates to CASSPLTVELTEAFF.

The V gene is TRBV7-2, the J gene TRBJ2-2, with 9 bases identical to TRBD2. Unmatched junction bases numbered 2, after V lost 2 bases and J lost 1 base. The CDR3 loop spans 16 amino acids. Germline V gene data show CDR1 as SGHTA and CDR2 as FQGNSA. CDR3 loop: CASSLLAGRNTGELFF. As DNA, the CDR3 is TGTGCCAGCAGCTTACTAGCGGGAAGGAACACCGGGGAGCTGTTTTTT.

To note about this clone: Other DNA sequences of this sample code for an identical CDR3. The rearrangement links TRBV7-9 to TRBJ2-3; 9 bases map to TRBD2. CDR1 and CDR2 (germline): SEHNR, FQNEAQ (reference sequence). Trimming removed 3 bases from V and 3 bases from J; junction bases left unmatched: 4. The CDR3 is 15 amino acids. CDR3 loop: CASSLGAGGTDTQYF. In nucleotides, the CDR3 is TGTGCCAGCAGCTTGGGCGCGGGGGGGACAGATACGCAGTATTTT.

The chain is built from TRBV2 and TRBJ2-7, with a tentative D call TRBD1 (6 bases). Germline V lookup: CDR1 SNHLY, CDR2 FYNNEI. The CDR3 is 12 amino acids. V lost 6 bases and J 2 bases, leaving 8 bases between the germline ends. CDR3 bases: TGTGCCAGCAGGCAGGGGACCTACGAGCAGTACTTC. Protein sequence: CASRQGTYEQYF.

The CDR3 region has the DNA TGTGCCAGCAGCCCAAGACTAGCGGGAGTGGGTGAGCAGTACTTC. Its protein is CASSPRLAGVGEQYF. V gene TRBV28 combines with J gene TRBJ2-7; TRBD2 agrees at 12 bases. Germline CDR1 MDHEN, CDR2 SYDVKM. This CDR3 has 15 amino acids. With 6 bases clipped from V and 7 bases from J, the junction kept 10 bases outside the gene matches. Together with reference TRBV28 and TRBJ2-7, the CDR3 gives the full variable domain: DVKVTQSSRYLVKRTGEKVFLECVQDMDHENMFWYRQDPGLGLRLIYFSYDVKMKEKGDIPEGYSVSREKKERFSLILESASTNQTSMYLCASSPRLAGVGEQYFGPGTRLTVT.

The J gene is TRBJ2-7, the V gene TRBV7-8, with D perhaps TRBD1 or TRBD2 (5 bases each). Per germline, CDR1 SGHVS and CDR2 FQNEAQ. The CDR3 covers 16 residues. Trimming left V 5 bases short and J 9 bases short, with 26 bases between. The CDR3 bases are TGTGCCAGCAGCCCCGTGAGGGTTCTTCGGGACCGTGGGCAGTACTTC. It is translated as CASSPVRVLRDRGQYF.

This clone has just a few counts. Other DNA sequences from this sample encode an identical CDR3 as well. This sequence joins TRBV19 and TRBJ1-5; tentatively, D is TRBD1 (5 bases). Looked up from germline, CDR1 is LNHDA and CDR2 is SQIVND (reference sequence). Between the trimmed V and J ends, which lost 3 bases and 4 bases, there was a span of 7 bases. This CDR3 contains 13 residues. For the CDR3, the DNA is TGTGCCAGTAGTATCAGGGTAAATCAGCCCCAGCATTTT. Translation: CASSIRVNQPQHF.

The rearrangement links TRBV12-5 to TRBJ2-1; 10 nucleotides agree with TRBD2. Trimming cost V 5 bases and J 10 bases; bases outside gene matches: 5. The CDR3 length is 13 residues. Germline V gives CDR1 LGHNT, CDR2 FRNRAP. The CDR3 loop is CASGKREGPEQFF. The CDR3 bases are TGTGCTAGTGGTAAGCGGGAGGGCCCCGAGCAGTTCTTC.

This clone occurred a few times. V usage is TRBV28 and J usage is TRBJ1-1; D is possibly TRBD1 (5 bases). Trimming took 6 bases from V and 0 from J, leaving 11 bases between them. The germline V gene has CDR1 MDHEN and CDR2 SYDVKM. The CDR3 loop spans 14 amino acids. The DNA for the CDR3 is TGTGCCAGCAGGACCGGGACCATGAACACTGAAGCTTTCTTT. Amino acid sequence: CASRTGTMNTEAFF.